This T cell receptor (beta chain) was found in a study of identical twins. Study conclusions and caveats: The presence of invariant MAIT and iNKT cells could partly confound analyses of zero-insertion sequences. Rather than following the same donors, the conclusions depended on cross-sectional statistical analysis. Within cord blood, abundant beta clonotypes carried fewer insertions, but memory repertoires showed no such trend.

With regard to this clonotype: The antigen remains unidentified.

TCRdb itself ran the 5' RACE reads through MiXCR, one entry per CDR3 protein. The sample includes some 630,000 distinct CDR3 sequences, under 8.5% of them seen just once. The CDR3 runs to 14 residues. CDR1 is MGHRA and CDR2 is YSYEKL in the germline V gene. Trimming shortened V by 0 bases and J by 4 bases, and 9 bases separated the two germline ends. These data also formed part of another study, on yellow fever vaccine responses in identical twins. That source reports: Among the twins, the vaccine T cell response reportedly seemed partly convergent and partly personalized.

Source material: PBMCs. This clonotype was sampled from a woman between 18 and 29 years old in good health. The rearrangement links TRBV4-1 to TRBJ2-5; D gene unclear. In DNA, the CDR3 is TGCGCCAGCAGCCAAGATGGAACCAGAGAGACCCAGTACTTC. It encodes CASSQDGTRETQYF.